This TCR beta chain was found in a study of T cells in Graves' hyperthyroidism and ophthalmopathy. This clonotype was detected many times. Researchers amplified the TCR beta CDR3 regions from RNA transcripts. The TCR CDR3 first-round RT-PCR relied on the HTBI primer set. In TCRdb, the multiplex PCR reads were re-called with MiXCR into one record per CDR3 protein. This sample yields around 450,000 distinct CDR3 sequences, of which about an eighth are seen a single time; 4% to 6.5% belongs to the top ten. The sequencing sample was made of blood. The TCR was taken from a young woman with Graves' hyperthyroidism.

CDR3 region: CASSHRTSGRPDTQYF. CDR3 bases: TGTGCCAGCAGTCATAGGACTAGCGGGAGACCAGATACGCAGTATTTT. V is TRBV28 and J is TRBJ2-3; 13 positions agree with TRBD2. The CDR3 length is 16 residues. Unmatched junction bases numbered 6, after V lost 5 bases and J lost 4 bases. Germline CDR1 and CDR2: MDHEN and SYDVKM.